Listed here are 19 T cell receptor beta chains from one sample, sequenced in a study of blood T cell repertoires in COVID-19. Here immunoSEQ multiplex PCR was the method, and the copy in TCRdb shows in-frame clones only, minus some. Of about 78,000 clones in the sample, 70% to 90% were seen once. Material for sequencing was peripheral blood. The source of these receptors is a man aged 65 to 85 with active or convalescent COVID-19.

The CDR3 region is CATYSQGFGYTF. The CDR3 nucleotides are TGTGCCACGTACTCACAGGGATTTGGGTACACCTTC. This rearrangement joins TRBV19 to TRBJ1-2; tentative D call: TRBD1 (6 bases). Germline CDR1 and CDR2: LNHDA and SQIVND (reference sequence). V was pared by 10 bases and J by 11 bases, with 20 bases between. This CDR3 region has 12 residues.

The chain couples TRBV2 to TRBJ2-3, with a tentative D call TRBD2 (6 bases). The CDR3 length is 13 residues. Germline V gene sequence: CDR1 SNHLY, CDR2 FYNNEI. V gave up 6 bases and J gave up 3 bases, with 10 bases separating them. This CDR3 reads CASRGRGTDTQYF. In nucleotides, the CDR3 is TGTGCCAGCAGGGGGCGGGGAACAGATACGCAGTATTTT.

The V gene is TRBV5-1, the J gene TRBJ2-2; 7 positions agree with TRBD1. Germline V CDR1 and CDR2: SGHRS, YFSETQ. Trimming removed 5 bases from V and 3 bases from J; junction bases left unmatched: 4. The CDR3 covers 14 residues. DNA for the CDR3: TGCGCCAGCAGGAGGGGGCCTGACACCGGGGAGCTGTTTTTT. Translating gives CASRRGPDTGELFF.

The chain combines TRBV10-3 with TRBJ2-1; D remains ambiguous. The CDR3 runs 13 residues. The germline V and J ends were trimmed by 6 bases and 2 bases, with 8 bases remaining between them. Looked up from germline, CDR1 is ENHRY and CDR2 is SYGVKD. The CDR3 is CAIRGLAYNEQFF. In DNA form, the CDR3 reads TGTGCCATCAGGGGTCTAGCCTACAATGAGCAGTTCTTC.

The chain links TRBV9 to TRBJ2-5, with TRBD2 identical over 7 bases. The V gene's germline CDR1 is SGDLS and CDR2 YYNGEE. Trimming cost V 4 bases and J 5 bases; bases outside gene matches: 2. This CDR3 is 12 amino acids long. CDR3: CASSRGGETQYF. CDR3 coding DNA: TGTGCCAGCAGCAGGGGAGGGGAGACCCAGTACTTC.

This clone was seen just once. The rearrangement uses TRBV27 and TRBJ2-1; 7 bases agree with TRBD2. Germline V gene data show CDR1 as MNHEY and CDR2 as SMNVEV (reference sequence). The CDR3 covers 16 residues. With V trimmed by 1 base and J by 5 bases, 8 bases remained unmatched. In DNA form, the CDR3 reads TGTGCCAGCAGTTTATTGGGGGGGTATTTGAACAATGAGCAGTTCTTC. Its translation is CASSLLGGYLNNEQFF.

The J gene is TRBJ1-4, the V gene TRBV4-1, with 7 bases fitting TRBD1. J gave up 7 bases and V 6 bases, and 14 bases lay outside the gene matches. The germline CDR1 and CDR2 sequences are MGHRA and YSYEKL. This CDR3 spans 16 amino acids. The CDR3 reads CASSPWGRGSGEKLFF. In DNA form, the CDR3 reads TGCGCCAGCAGTCCCTGGGGCAGGGGGTCGGGTGAAAAACTGTTTTTT.

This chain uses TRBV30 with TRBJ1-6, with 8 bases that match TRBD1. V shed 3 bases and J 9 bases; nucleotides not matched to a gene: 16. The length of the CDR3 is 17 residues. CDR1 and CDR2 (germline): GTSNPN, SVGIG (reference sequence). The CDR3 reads CAWRRGPAGQGGSPLHF. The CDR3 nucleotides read TGTGCCTGGAGACGCGGGCCCGCCGGACAGGGTGGTTCACCCCTCCACTTT.

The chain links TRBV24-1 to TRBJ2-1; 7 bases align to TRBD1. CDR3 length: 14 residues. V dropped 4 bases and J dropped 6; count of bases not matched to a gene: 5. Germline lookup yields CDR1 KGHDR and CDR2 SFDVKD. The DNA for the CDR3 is TGTGCCACCAGTGACTCAGACAGGGCCAATGAGCAGTTCTTC. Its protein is CATSDSDRANEQFF.

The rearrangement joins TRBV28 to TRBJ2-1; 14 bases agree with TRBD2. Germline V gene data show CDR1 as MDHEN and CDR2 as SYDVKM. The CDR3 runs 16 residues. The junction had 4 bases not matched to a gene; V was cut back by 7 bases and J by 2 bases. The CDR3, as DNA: TGTGCCAGCAAAAGACTAGCGGGAGGGACCTACAATGAGCAGTTCTTC. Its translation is CASKRLAGGTYNEQFF.

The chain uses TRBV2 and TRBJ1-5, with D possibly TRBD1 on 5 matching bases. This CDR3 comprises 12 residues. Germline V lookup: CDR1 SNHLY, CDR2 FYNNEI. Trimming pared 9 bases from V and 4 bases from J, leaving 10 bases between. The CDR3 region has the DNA TGTGCCAGTATGGGACTTAATCAGCCCCAGCATTTT. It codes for CASMGLNQPQHF.

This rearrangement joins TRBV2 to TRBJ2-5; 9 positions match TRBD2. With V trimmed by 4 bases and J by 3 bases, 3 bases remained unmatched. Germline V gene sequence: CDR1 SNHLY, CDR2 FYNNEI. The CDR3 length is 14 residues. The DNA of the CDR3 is TGTGCCAGCAGTGTCGGGACTAGCAAAGAGACCCAGTACTTC. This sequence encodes CASSVGTSKETQYF.

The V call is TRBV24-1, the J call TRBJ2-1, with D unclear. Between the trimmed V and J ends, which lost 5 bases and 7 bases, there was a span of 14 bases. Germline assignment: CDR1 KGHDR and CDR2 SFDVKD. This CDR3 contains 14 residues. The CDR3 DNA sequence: TGTGCCACCAGTGGAGTCAATGACTTAAATGAGCAGTTCTTC. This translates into CATSGVNDLNEQFF.

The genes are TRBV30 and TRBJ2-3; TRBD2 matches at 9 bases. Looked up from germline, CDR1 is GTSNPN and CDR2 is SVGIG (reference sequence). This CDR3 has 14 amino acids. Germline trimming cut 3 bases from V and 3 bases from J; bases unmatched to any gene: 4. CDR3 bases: TGTGCCTGGAGAACTAGCGGGCGTACAGATACGCAGTATTTT. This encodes CAWRTSGRTDTQYF. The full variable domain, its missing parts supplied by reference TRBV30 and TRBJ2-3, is SQTIHQWPATLVQPVGSPLSLECTVEGTSNPNLYWYRQAAGRGLQLLFYSVGIGQISSEVPQNLSASRPQDRQFILSSKKLLLSDSGFYLCAWRTSGRTDTQYFGPGTRLTVL.

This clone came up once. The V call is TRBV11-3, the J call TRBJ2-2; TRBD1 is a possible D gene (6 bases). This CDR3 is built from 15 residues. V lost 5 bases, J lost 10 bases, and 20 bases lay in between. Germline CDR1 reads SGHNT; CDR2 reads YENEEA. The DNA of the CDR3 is TGTGCCAGCAGCCGAGGGGACAATCCCCGGATGGAGCTGTTTTTT. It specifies CASSRGDNPRMELFF.

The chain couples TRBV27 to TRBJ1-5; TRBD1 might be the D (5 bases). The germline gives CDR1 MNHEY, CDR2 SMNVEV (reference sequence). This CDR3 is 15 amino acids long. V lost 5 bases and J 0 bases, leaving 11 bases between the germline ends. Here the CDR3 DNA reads TGTGCCAGCAGTCCCAGGGTCGATAGCAATCAGCCCCAGCATTTT. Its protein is CASSPRVDSNQPQHF.

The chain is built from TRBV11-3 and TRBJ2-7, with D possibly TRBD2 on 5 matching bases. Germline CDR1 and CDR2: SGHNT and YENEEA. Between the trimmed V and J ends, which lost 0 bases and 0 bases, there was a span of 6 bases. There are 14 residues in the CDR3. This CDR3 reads CASSLDAGSYEQYF. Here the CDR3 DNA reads TGTGCCAGCAGCTTAGACGCGGGCTCCTACGAGCAGTACTTC.

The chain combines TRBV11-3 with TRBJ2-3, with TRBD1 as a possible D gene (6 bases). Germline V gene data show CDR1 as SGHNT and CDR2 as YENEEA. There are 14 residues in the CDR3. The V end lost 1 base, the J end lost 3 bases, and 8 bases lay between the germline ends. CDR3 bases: TGTGCCAGCAGCTTAGCACAGGGAACAGATACGCAGTATTTT. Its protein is CASSLAQGTDTQYF.

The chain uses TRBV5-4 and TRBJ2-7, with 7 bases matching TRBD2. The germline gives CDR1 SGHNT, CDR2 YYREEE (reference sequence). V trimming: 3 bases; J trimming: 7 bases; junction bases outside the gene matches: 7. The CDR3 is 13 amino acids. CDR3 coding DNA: TGTGCCAGCAGCTGGGAGGGGTCGTGGGAGCAGTACTTC. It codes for CASSWEGSWEQYF.